The following is a T cell receptor beta chain sequence with its context. Its antigen is as yet unknown. The ends lost 3 bases at V and 5 bases at J; junction bases unmatched: 5. The CDR3 consists of 14 residues. The germline CDR1 and CDR2 sequences are SGHNT and YENEEA. This specimen comes from a study of cytomegalovirus exposure and HLA in healthy donors. Study-level results: The authors assumed roughly uniform sequencing depth across donors for presence/absence analyses.

PCR was performed using 60 Vbeta and 13 Jbeta primers. This table comes from immunoSEQ multiplex PCR, and its TCRdb copy is limited to in-frame clones, with some not included. Here the sample spans around 99,000 clones, 82% being singletons. This clonotype was obtained from a young man in good health and CMV-seropositive. Sequences were obtained from PBMCs. The chain recombines TRBV11-3 with TRBJ2-5; 8 bases are shared with TRBD1. CDR3 region: CASSFGQGWETQYF. The CDR3 DNA reads as TGTGCCAGCAGCTTCGGACAGGGCTGGGAGACCCAGTACTTC.